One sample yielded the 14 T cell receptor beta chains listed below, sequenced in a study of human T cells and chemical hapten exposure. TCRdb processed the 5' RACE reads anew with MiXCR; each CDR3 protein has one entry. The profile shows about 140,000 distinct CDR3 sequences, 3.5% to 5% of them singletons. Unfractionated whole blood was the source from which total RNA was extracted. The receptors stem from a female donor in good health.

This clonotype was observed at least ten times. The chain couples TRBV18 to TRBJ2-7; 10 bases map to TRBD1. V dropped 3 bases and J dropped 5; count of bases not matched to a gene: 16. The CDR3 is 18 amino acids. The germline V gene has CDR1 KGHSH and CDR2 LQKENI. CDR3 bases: TGTGCCAGCTCACCGGCTAACTATAGACAGGGGGCAACGAACGAGCAGTACTTC. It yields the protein CASSPANYRQGATNEQYF. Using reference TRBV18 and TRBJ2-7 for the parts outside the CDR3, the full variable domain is NAGVMQNPRHLVRRRGQEARLRCSPMKGHSHVYWYRQLPEEGLKFMVYLQKENIIDESGMPKERFSAEFPKEGPSILRIQQVVRGDSAAYFCASSPANYRQGATNEQYFGPGTRLTVT.

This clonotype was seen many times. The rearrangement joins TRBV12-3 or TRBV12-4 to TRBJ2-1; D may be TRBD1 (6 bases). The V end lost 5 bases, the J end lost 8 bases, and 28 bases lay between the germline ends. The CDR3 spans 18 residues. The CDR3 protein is CASSPFLLEKQGWDEQFF. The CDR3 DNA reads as TGTGCCAGCAGTCCATTTCTGCTAGAGAAACAGGGTTGGGATGAGCAGTTCTTC.

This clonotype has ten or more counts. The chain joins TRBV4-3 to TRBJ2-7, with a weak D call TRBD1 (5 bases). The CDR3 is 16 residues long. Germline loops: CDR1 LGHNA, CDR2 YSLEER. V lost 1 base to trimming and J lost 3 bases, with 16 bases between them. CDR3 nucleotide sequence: TGCGCCAGCAGCCAAGTTCATCAGGGCAATCACTACGAGCAGTACTTC. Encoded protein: CASSQVHQGNHYEQYF.

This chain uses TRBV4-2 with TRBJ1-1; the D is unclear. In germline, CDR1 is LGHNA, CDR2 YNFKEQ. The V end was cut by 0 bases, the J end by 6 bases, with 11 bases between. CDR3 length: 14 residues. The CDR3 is CASSQDYGTPEAFF. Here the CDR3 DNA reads TGTGCCAGCAGCCAAGATTATGGTACCCCTGAAGCTTTCTTT.

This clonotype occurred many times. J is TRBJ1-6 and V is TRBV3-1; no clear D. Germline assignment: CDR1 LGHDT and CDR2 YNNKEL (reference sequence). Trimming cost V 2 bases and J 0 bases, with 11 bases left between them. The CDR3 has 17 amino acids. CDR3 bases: TGTGCCAGCAGCCAATACGCTTTAAGCTCCTATAATTCACCCCTCCACTTT. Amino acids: CASSQYALSSYNSPLHF. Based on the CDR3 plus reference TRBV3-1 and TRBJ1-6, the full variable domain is DTAVSQTPKYLVTQMGNDKSIKCEQNLGHDTMYWYKQDSKKFLKIMFSYNNKELIINETVPNRFSPKSPDKAHLNLHINSLELGDSAVYFCASSQYALSSYNSPLHFGNGTRLTVT.

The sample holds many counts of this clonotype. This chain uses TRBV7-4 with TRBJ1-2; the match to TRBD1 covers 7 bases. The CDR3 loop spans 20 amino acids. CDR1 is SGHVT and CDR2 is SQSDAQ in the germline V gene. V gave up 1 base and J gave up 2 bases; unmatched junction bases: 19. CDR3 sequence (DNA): TGTGCCAGCAGCTTAGTTCTGGGGATTACCGGGACAGCTACCAACTATGGCTACACCTTC. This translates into CASSLVLGITGTATNYGYTF.

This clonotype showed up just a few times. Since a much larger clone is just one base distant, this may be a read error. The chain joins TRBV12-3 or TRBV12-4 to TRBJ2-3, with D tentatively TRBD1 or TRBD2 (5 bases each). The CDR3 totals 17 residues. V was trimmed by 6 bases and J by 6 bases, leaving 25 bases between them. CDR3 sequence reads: CASSPQPLGRHEDTQYF. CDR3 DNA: TGTGCCAGCAGCCCACAACCGCTGGGACGACACGAGGATACGCAGTATTTT.

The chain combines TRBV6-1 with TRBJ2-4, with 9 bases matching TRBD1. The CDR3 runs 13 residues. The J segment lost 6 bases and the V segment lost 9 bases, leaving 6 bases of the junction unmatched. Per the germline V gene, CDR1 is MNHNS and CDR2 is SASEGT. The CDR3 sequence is CASNRQGVNIQYF. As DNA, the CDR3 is TGTGCCAGTAATAGACAGGGGGTAAACATTCAGTACTTC.

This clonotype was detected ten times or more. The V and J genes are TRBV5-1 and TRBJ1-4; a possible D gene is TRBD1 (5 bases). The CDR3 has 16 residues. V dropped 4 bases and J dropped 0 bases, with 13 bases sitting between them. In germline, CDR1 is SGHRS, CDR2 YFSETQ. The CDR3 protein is CASSPGHLSTNEKLFF. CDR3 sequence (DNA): TGCGCCAGCAGCCCCGGACACCTTTCAACTAATGAAAAACTGTTTTTT.

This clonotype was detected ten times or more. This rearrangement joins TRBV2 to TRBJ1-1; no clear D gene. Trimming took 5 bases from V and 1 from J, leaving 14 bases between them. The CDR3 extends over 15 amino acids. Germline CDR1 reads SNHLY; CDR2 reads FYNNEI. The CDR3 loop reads CASSRSELENTEAFF. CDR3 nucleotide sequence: TGTGCCAGCAGTCGCTCGGAGTTAGAGAACACTGAAGCTTTCTTT.

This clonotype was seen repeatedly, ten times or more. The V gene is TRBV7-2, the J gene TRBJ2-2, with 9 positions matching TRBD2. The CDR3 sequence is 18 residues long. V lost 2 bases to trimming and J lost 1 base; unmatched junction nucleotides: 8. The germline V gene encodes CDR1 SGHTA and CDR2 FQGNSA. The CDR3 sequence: CASSLLRASGVNTGELFF. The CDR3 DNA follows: TGTGCCAGCAGCTTATTAAGGGCTAGCGGGGTGAACACCGGGGAGCTGTTTTTT.

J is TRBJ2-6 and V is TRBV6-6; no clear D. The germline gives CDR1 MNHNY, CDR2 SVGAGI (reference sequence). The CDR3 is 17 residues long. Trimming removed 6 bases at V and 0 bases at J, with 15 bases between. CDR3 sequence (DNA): TGTGCCAGCAGGCCGGCCTCCAGAATCTCTGGGGCCAACGTCCTGACTTTC. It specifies CASRPASRISGANVLTF.

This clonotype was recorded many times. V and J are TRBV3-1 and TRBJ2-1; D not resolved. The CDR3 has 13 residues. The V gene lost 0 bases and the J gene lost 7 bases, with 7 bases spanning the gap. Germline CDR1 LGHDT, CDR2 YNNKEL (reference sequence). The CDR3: CASSQDIGNEQFF. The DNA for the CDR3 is TGTGCCAGCAGCCAAGATATCGGGAATGAGCAGTTCTTC.

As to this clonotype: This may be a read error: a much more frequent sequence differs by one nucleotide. This CDR3 is CASSLGRGSGQPQHF. In DNA, the CDR3 is TGTGCCAGCAGCTTAGGCAGGGGTTCGGGACAGCCCCAGCATTTT. This chain connects TRBV13 to TRBJ1-5; the D gene is possibly TRBD1 (6 bases). Germline V gives CDR1 PRHDT, CDR2 FYEKMQ (reference sequence). CDR3 length: 15 residues. V was cut by 0 bases and J by 7 bases, with 13 bases left in between.